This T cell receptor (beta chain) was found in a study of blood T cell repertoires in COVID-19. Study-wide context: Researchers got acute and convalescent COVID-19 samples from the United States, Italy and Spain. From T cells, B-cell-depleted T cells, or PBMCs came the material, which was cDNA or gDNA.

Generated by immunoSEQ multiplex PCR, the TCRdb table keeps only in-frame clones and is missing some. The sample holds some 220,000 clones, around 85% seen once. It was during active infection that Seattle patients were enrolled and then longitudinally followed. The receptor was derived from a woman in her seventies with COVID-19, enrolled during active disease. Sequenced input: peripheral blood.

In DNA form, the CDR3 reads TGTGCCAGCAGTGCAGGGAATAGCAATCAGCCCCAGCATTTT. Residues: CASSAGNSNQPQHF. V gene TRBV2 combines with J gene TRBJ1-5; D may be TRBD1 (5 bases). Germline V gene lookup returns CDR1 SNHLY and CDR2 FYNNEI. The germline V and J ends were trimmed by 4 bases and 0 bases, with 7 bases remaining between them. CDR3 length: 14 residues.